The 5 T cell receptor beta chains reported below all come from one sample, sequenced in a study of blood T cell repertoires in COVID-19. Measured with immunoSEQ multiplex PCR; TCRdb has only the in-frame clones, and not every one. This sample has 170,000 or so clones; roughly 86% occur once, and the top ten carry roughly 7%. What was sequenced was peripheral blood. These TCRs come from a man aged 50-59 years with active or convalescent COVID-19.

This chain uses TRBV5-4 with TRBJ2-3; TRBD1 is a possible D gene (5 bases). The CDR3 spans 15 residues. Per germline, CDR1 SGHNT and CDR2 YYREEE (reference sequence). Between the trimmed V and J ends, which lost 4 bases and 2 bases, there was a span of 14 bases. The CDR3 protein is CASSTQGFDTDTQYF. The DNA of the CDR3 is TGTGCCAGCAGCACGCAGGGTTTTGACACAGATACGCAGTATTTT. The full variable domain, completed using reference TRBV5-4 and TRBJ2-3, is ETGVTQSPTHLIKTRGQQVTLRCSSQSGHNTVSWYQQALGQGPQFIFQYYREEENGRGNFPPRFSGLQFPNYSSELNVNALELDDSALYLCASSTQGFDTDTQYFGPGTRLTVL.

The chain is built from TRBV2 and TRBJ2-3, with a possible D match to TRBD1 (5 bases). There are 12 residues in the CDR3. V was cut by 6 bases and J by 3 bases, with 7 bases left in between. Germline V gives CDR1 SNHLY, CDR2 FYNNEI. The CDR3 loop is CASRKGTDTQYF. CDR3 DNA sequence: TGTGCCAGCAGGAAGGGGACAGATACGCAGTATTTT.

V usage is TRBV27 and J usage is TRBJ1-5; TRBD1 is a possible D gene (5 bases). Germline lookup yields CDR1 MNHEY and CDR2 SMNVEV (reference sequence). V lost 4 bases to trimming and J lost 5 bases, with 12 bases between them. This CDR3 is built from 14 residues. CDR3 region: CASSYRGGDQPQHF. In DNA, the CDR3 is TGTGCCAGCAGTTATAGGGGAGGCGATCAGCCCCAGCATTTT.

The chain links TRBV28 to TRBJ1-2; D is perhaps TRBD1 (5 bases). CDR1 is MDHEN, CDR2 SYDVKM, per germline. The CDR3 is 13 residues long. The V gene lost 3 bases and the J gene lost 3 bases, with 8 bases spanning the gap. The CDR3 DNA is TGTGCCAGCAGTTTGATGACAGACTATGGCTACACCTTC. It yields the protein CASSLMTDYGYTF.

This chain joins TRBV24-1 and TRBJ2-2, with TRBD2 matching over 8 bases. This CDR3 contains 15 residues. Germline trimming cut 5 bases from V and 1 base from J; bases unmatched to any gene: 2. The germline gives CDR1 KGHDR, CDR2 SFDVKD. CDR3 in DNA: TGTGCCACCAGTGCCACTAGCGGGAACACCGGGGAGCTGTTTTTT. It is translated as CATSATSGNTGELFF.